Given below is one T cell receptor beta chain in context. Antigen: not known. Measured with immunoSEQ multiplex PCR; TCRdb has only the in-frame clones, and not every one. The sample has 110,000 to 150,000 clones, around 90% seen once. This specimen belongs to a study of T cell responses to AZD1222 COVID-19 vaccine. The length of the CDR3 is 18 residues. CDR1 is MNHEY, CDR2 SVGEGT, per germline. V lost 2 bases, J lost 2 bases, and 8 bases stayed unmatched. Study results and caveats: Spike-specific TCR breadth and depth were elevated following two AZD1222 doses. Just a handful of people given AZD1222 tested seropositive at baseline. The donor group comprised mostly white British people and more females; the analysis possibly underestimated clonal diversity. None of the repertoires were sampled until the peak T cell response had passed.

This receptor was identified in an adult in good health. The chain links TRBV6-2 or TRBV6-3 to TRBJ2-3; 12 positions agree with TRBD2. The input for sequencing was peripheral blood, taken on day 0 of AZD1222 vaccination. CDR3 nucleotides: TGTGCCAGCAGTTACACGCGGACTAGCGGGATGTCCACAGATACGCAGTATTTT. Amino acid sequence: CASSYTRTSGMSTDTQYF.